The T cell receptor beta chain described here comes from a study of beta chain features in type 1 diabetes. Overall study results and limits: Moderate but significant shortening of TCRB CDR3s was recorded in all four CD4+ subsets from Type 1 diabetes patients. Compared with healthy donors, patients appeared to share more similar naive, central memory and regulatory TCRB repertoires. VDJ junctions in type 1 diabetes patients carried more deletions and fewer insertions.

Expressed TCRB transcripts were sequenced because the isolated RNA had all been reverse transcribed beforehand. The table came from immunoSEQ multiplex PCR; TCRdb's copy has only in-frame clones and leaves some out. The sample has some 350,000 clones, around 10% seen once. The sample holds a few counts of this clone. Its antigen is undetermined. Heparinised blood was drawn once per donor, averaging roughly 0.11 L. Staining for CD45RO/CCR7/CD25/CD127/CD95/CD27 allowed sorting of CD4+ naive, central memory, regulatory and stem cell-like memory cells. Losses at the gene ends were 6 bases for V and 8 bases for J; bases not matched to a gene: 15. From germline, CDR1 is SNHLY and CDR2 FYNNEI. The length of the CDR3 is 15 residues.

The TCR comes from a man aged 30 to 45 with type 1 diabetes. The rearrangement uses TRBV2 and TRBJ1-1, with TRBD1 matching 7 bases. What was sequenced was central memory CD4+ T cells from blood. This chain's CDR3 is CASRPDSTGALEAFF. The CDR3 region has the DNA TGTGCCAGCAGGCCGGACAGTACAGGGGCCCTGGAAGCTTTCTTT.